This is a list of T cell receptor beta chains from one sample in a study of technical replicates of blood from several donors. Generated by immunoSEQ multiplex PCR, the TCRdb table keeps only in-frame clones and is missing some. The sample holds 65,000 to 95,000 clones; 97% are singletons and the top ten take almost 0.3%. Sequenced material: T cells isolated from PBMCs. The receptors shown here come from a human donor in good health. CDR3s include the opening cysteine and the closing phenylalanine or tryptophan. The order of the fields is D gene, J gene, V gene, clone size, CDR3 protein, CDR3 DNA. D genes are given only for firm matches. The listing skips clone size in some rows; elsewhere it reads once, few, many or a size class.

>TRBD1|TRBJ1-5|TRBV30|NA
CAWSLGQGNQPQHF
TGTGCCTGGAGTCTCGGACAGGGCAATCAGCCCCAGCATTTT
>NA|TRBJ1-1|TRBV6-1|once
CASSELRESTEAFF
TGTGCCAGCAGTGAACTACGGGAGAGCACTGAAGCTTTCTTT
>NA|TRBJ2-5|TRBV13|NA
CASSLGEDKETQYF
TGTGCCAGCAGCTTAGGAGAGGATAAAGAGACCCAGTACTTC
>TRBD1|TRBJ1-1|TRBV6-1|once
CASSVQGDTEAFF
TGTGCCAGCAGTGTTCAGGGGGACACTGAAGCTTTCTTT
>NA|TRBJ1-5|TRBV25-1|NA
CASSEFRSNQPQHF
TGTGCCAGCAGTGAATTCCGGAGCAATCAGCCCCAGCATTTT
>NA|TRBJ2-3|TRBV9|NA
CASSVTRASGTDTQYF
TGTGCCAGCAGCGTCACTCGGGCTAGCGGCACAGATACGCAGTATTTT
>TRBD1|TRBJ1-3|TRBV9|NA
CASSEPINRTGRNSGNTIYF
TGTGCCAGCAGCGAACCGATTAATCGGACAGGCCGGAACTCTGGAAACACCATATATTTT
>NA|TRBJ2-2|TRBV7-3|NA
CASSLSQNTGELFF
TGTGCCAGCAGCTTAAGTCAGAACACCGGGGAGCTGTTTTTT
>NA|TRBJ1-4|TRBV6-5|NA
CASSYTRTTNEKLFF
TGTGCCAGCAGTTACACGCGGACAACTAATGAAAAACTGTTTTTT
>NA|TRBJ2-1|TRBV13|NA
CASSSPGTYYNEQFF
TGTGCCAGCAGCTCTCCCGGGACATACTACAATGAGCAGTTCTTC
>NA|TRBJ2-2|TRBV2|NA
CASDEERINTGELFF
TGTGCCAGCGATGAAGAGCGGATAAACACCGGGGAGCTGTTTTTT
>NA|TRBJ1-5|TRBV5-1|NA
CASSLEGGNQPQHF
TGCGCCAGCAGCCTTGAGGGAGGCAATCAGCCCCAGCATTTT
>TRBD2|TRBJ2-1|TRBV7-2|NA
CASSFSGRRYNEQFF
TGTGCCAGCAGCTTCAGCGGGAGACGATACAATGAGCAGTTCTTC
>NA|TRBJ2-1|TRBV7-3|NA
CASSPSRVSEQFF
TGTGCCAGCAGCCCCAGCCGGGTCAGTGAGCAGTTCTTC